This TCR beta chain was recovered during a study of blood T cells in healthy people across ages. As concerns this clonotype: Its antigen is unknown.

In germline, CDR1 is MNHNY, CDR2 SVGAGI (reference sequence). This CDR3 comprises 14 residues. V was clipped by 10 bases and J by 5 bases; unmatched bases: 7. Using a J-beta primer mix together with a sample-barcoded 5' primer, a second PCR was run for about 7 to 12 cycles. A 12-random-nucleotide template-switch adaptor tagged each cDNA molecule. Each CDR3 protein is one row after TCRdb ran MiXCR on the 5' RACE reads. The repertoire has roughly 800,000 distinct CDR3 sequences, over 45% of them found once; the top ten carry about 20%. Study observations and caveats: Strong correlation was found linking TCR beta diversity to naive T cell percentage.

V is TRBV6-6 and J is TRBJ2-1; 11 nucleotides align to TRBD2. This receptor was taken from a man under 40 in good health. The specimen was blood. CDR3 protein: CATLIAGGDNEQFF. The CDR3 DNA reads TGTGCCACCTTGATAGCGGGAGGGGACAATGAGCAGTTCTTC.